This record covers a single TCR beta chain. This clonotype appeared many times. This receptor's antigen is unknown. No per-base quality is available; no much larger clone lies one base away. Libraries were constructed by multiplex PCR. Sequencing relied on an Illumina HiSeq 4000. iRepertoire HTBI primers and Arm-PCR amplification of CDR3 regions were used to construct TCR beta libraries. Before sequencing, the PCR products underwent gel purification. The study's processing was this. A total of fewer than 65 TRBV and 14 TRBJ segments were identified across samples and were used for gene usage analysis of CDR3 amino acid clonotypes. COPE and FqMerger were used to merge the filtered high-quality paired reads into contigs. BLAST was used to align contigs to the IMGT TRBV, TRBD and TRBJ reference genes, and CDR3 was defined following IMGT. Highly expanded clones were defined as clonotypes with a frequency above 0.1%. Repertoire diversity was measured by Shannon entropy, and V-J evenness by the Gini coefficient. A clonotype found in more than one individual was treated as public. Clones were called with MiXCR by TCRdb after fastp trimmed the public reads at Q25, and only in-frame beta chains were retained. Each record represents a unique CDR3 protein, reported with the most common genes and DNA among its rows. The V and J calls follow TCRdb's processing rather than the paper's. This sample comprises some 460,000 distinct CDR3 sequences, about 17% of them detected only once. The top ten hold approximately 12% of the sample.

This entry comes from a study of regulatory T cells in long-lasting Graves disease (dated by TCRdb to the early 2020s). For the wider study: Patients with newly diagnosed Graves' disease had been on antithyroid drugs for under 3 months. TCR sequencing covered 13 persistent and roughly 20 newly diagnosed Graves' disease patients, 33 samples in total. The study took place in China and was registered as a clinical trial. Patients with persistent Graves' disease were compared with patients with newly diagnosed Graves' disease using TCR sequencing and RNA sequencing of peripheral blood. What the authors observed across the whole study: Sequencing and analysis were restricted to the TCR beta chain. A larger number of public clonotypes was shared among persistent patients (approximately 2,600) than among newly diagnosed patients (roughly 970). Compared with newly diagnosed patients, persistent Graves' disease patients had lower TCR Shannon entropy and fewer highly expanded clones, which suggests clonal expansion. The authors acknowledged the small sample size as a limitation that may reduce accuracy. Because the primary lesion, thyroid tissue, could not be accessed, the study looked at peripheral blood alone.

The sample's time point label is to be understood as: newly diagnosed GD, antithyroid drugs for less than 3 months. RNA was extracted from PBMCs in TRIzol for both TCR sequencing and RNA sequencing. The diagnosis of Graves' disease followed American Thyroid Association guidelines. Patients were recruited from an endocrinology department in Xi'an, China. From each patient, about 9.7 milliliters of peripheral blood was collected into an EDTA anticoagulant tube. PBMCs were isolated by Ficoll Paque Plus density gradient separation without further T cell sorting. An Agilent 2100 Bioanalyzer and agarose gel were used to check RNA quality, and a NanoDrop 2000 was used to measure RNA concentration. These data also featured in a second study, about T cells in Graves' hyperthyroidism and ophthalmopathy. The second paper states: Graves' hyperthyroidism was defined as stable when no progression to ophthalmopathy occurred over 18 months of follow-up. The hyperthyroidism patients were between 18 and 65 years old and newly diagnosed, with a disease duration of less than 2 months. The study excluded patients with uncontrolled infections, other autoimmune diseases, pregnancy or lactation. Diagnoses were based on clinical symptoms, serum thyroxine and TRAb, thyroid ultrasound and orbital computed tomography. A first-round RT-PCR of the TCR CDR3 used the HTBI primer set with the Qiagen OneStep RT-PCR kit. Blood samples also contained most of the expanded thyroid clonotypes (frequency above 0.001), which suggests that blood repertoires may reflect thyroid immune responses. A model built on a 13 V-J signature distinguished ophthalmopathy from stable hyperthyroidism, reaching about 88% sensitivity and around 81% specificity in cross-validation and 80%/75% in testing. In validation, the model predicted progression to ophthalmopathy with approximately 69% sensitivity and approximately 78% specificity, a median of approximately 6.5 months before onset. To identify TCR V-J signatures that set the groups apart, the researchers used a discovery cohort of 100 patients, made up of 43 with Graves' ophthalmopathy and some 58 with stable Graves' hyperthyroidism. Prospective prediction of ophthalmopathy was tested in an independent validation cohort of 18 to 20 hyperthyroidism patients and 17 patients who later progressed to ophthalmopathy. The 75 to 100 discovery patients were randomly split 7:3 into training and test sets. The study also compared thyroid tissue and blood T-cell repertoires from more than 5 Graves' hyperthyroidism patients. Once sampling was done, hyperthyroidism patients were given methimazole at a starting dose of 30 mg daily, whereas ophthalmopathy patients were given high-dose intravenous methylprednisolone. Libraries were constructed in a second round of multiplex PCR, after which size selection and purification were carried out. Sequencing of the libraries was done on an Illumina HiSeq2000 using paired-end 100 bp reads. SOAPnuke was used to process the raw data, throwing out any read that contained adapters or uncalled bases, had a mean Phred below 15, or lacked an exact constant-primer or identifier match. COPE v1.2.5 was used to merge the high-quality paired reads, and each unique nucleotide sequence was defined as a clonotype. MiTCR v1.1 was used to align clonotypes to the IMGT TRBV, TRBD and TRBJ reference segments. The analysis included only V-J combinations with a frequency above 0.0001, which together covered more than 98% of the repertoires. A TCS score was defined as the ratio of F50 (clonal expansion) to E x V (chaos), with BLOSUM62-based TCRdist applied between CDR3 peptides within each V-J. Welch's t-statistics and random forest reduced 500 to 550 V-J features to 13, which were used in a naive Bayes classifier (R e1071). Sample size was not statistically predetermined, and blinding of investigators to group allocation was not performed. According to the paper, TCR Vbeta CDR3 sequencing was carried out on 135 peripheral blood samples, which came from some 41 ophthalmopathy, around 75 hyperthyroidism and roughly 17 progressor patients.

The source of this sequence is a man aged 35 to 55 with Graves disease. Donor details come from another sample of the same person, matched by shared clones. The sample consisted of peripheral blood mononuclear cells (PBMCs), taken at new diagnosis, from a patient treated with antithyroid drugs.

The DNA sequence is given as TGTGCCAGCAGTTTGTCCCACATGAACACTGAAGCTTTCTTT. It encodes CASSLSHMNTEAFF. Rearrangement joined TRBV28 to TRBJ1-1; a confident D gene designation cannot be given. The CDR3, from cysteine to phenylalanine, totals 14 residues. Solely the CDR3 DNA is kept, with 42 bases framed from the first base. V gives up 3 bases and J gives up 0 bases, and the segment between their germline ends measures 8 bases. The germline V gene specifies MDHEN as CDR1 and SYDVKM as CDR2.